A selection of T cell receptor beta chains follows, all from one sample in a study of blood T cell repertoires in COVID-19. Measured with immunoSEQ multiplex PCR; TCRdb has only the in-frame clones, and not every one. The table records around 170,000 clones, roughly 82% of them present only once. The sequenced sample was PBMCs or T cells enriched from blood (not recorded which). The receptors stem from a woman in her thirties who had recovered from COVID-19. Each CDR3 is given with its conserved first and last residue. D genes are given only for firm matches. The size of a clone is reported for some rows only, either as once, few or many, or as a class for expanded clones.

J gene	clone size	V gene	D gene	CDR3 DNA	CDR3 protein
TRBJ2-7	-	TRBV7-2	TRBD2	TGTGCCAGCAGCTTAGTCCCCGCTAGCGGGAGGAACGAGCAGTACTTC	CASSLVPASGRNEQYF
TRBJ2-7	-	TRBV5-1	-	TGCGCCAGCAGCTTGGGACAGAGGAACGATCCCTACGAGCAGTACTTC	CASSLGQRNDPYEQYF
TRBJ2-1	-	TRBV5-6	-	TGTGCCAGCAGCTTTTTACTGGATGAGCAGTTCTTC	CASSFLLDEQFF
TRBJ1-4	-	TRBV18	-	TGTGCCAGCTCATCACGGTCAGGGGTAGGGGAAAAACTGTTTTTT	CASSSRSGVGEKLFF
TRBJ1-1	-	TRBV10-2	-	TGCGCCAGCTTCGGGGGAGGGACTGAAGCTTTCTTT	CASFGGGTEAFF
TRBJ1-5	-	TRBV19	TRBD1	TGTGCCAGTAGTATTCCCAGGACAGGGGGTAATCAGCCCCAGCATTTT	CASSIPRTGGNQPQHF
TRBJ1-2	once	TRBV7-7	-	TGTGCCAGCAGCTTAGGGGTGACCACAGGGCTTTGCTATGGCTACACCTTC	CASSLGVTTGLCYGYTF
TRBJ1-2	once	TRBV19	TRBD1	TGTGCCAGTAACATCATGGGGCACAGGGGAACGAACTATGGCTACACCTTC	CASNIMGHRGTNYGYTF
TRBJ1-1	few	TRBV9	-	TGTGCCAGCACCGACATAGGGAACACTGAAGCTTTCTTT	CASTDIGNTEAFF
TRBJ2-2	-	TRBV19	-	TGTGCCAGTAGTTTTGTAGTGGACTCGAACACCGGGGAGCTGTTTTTT	CASSFVVDSNTGELFF
TRBJ1-5	-	TRBV30	-	TGTGCCTGGAGTTTTGGCGGAAGGTATAGCAATCAGCCCCAGCATTTT	CAWSFGGRYSNQPQHF
TRBJ1-2	-	TRBV28	-	TGTGCCAGCGCCGGTTTGAACTATGGCTACACCTTC	CASAGLNYGYTF
TRBJ2-3	-	TRBV28	-	TGTGCCAGCAGTCTAGACGCAACCACAGATACGCAGTATTTT	CASSLDATTDTQYF
TRBJ2-7	-	TRBV7-6	-	TGTGCCAGCAGCCCATCGCGGCAGGGAGGCTACGAGCAGTACTTC	CASSPSRQGGYEQYF
TRBJ2-3	few	TRBV29-1	TRBD2	TGCAGCGTTGATGGGCTGACTAGCGGGAGGGGGGCTAGCACAGATACGCAGTATTTT	CSVDGLTSGRGASTDTQYF
TRBJ2-7	-	TRBV5-1	-	TGCGCCAGCAGCTTGGACTCCCAGCAGTACTTC	CASSLDSQQYF
TRBJ1-5	once	TRBV24-1	TRBD1	TGTGCCACCAGTGCGGCAGGGGGAGGCAATCAGCCCCAGCATTTT	CATSAAGGGNQPQHF
TRBJ2-5	-	TRBV10-1	TRBD1	TGCGCCAGCAGTGAGGAGGGGGCAGGACAAGAGACCCAGTACTTC	CASSEEGAGQETQYF
TRBJ2-5	-	TRBV3-1/TRBV3-2	TRBD2	TGTGCCAGCAGCCAACTAAGACTAGCGGGAGGAGAGACCCAGTACTTC	CASSQLRLAGGETQYF
TRBJ2-7	-	TRBV28	-	TGTGCCAGCGGCCCTCCACGCTTACGCAGGATGTCCTACGAGCAGTACTTC	CASGPPRLRRMSYEQYF
TRBJ2-7	few	TRBV28	-	TGTGCCAGCAGTTCTACGGGAACCCTTTCCGACTACGAGCAGTACTTC	CASSSTGTLSDYEQYF
TRBJ2-4	-	TRBV18	-	TGTGCCAGCTCCCCGGGGGGCAACAAAAACATTCAGTACTTC	CASSPGGNKNIQYF
TRBJ2-2	-	TRBV6-6	TRBD2	TGTGCCAGCAGTAGATGGGGCGGGAGTTTTTCCGGCGGGGAGCTGTTTTTT	CASSRWGGSFSGGELFF
TRBJ2-1	-	TRBV2	-	TGTGCCAGCAAACAGGATTACAATGAGCAGTTCTTC	CASKQDYNEQFF
TRBJ2-1	few	TRBV7-2	TRBD1	TGTGCCAGCAGCCTCTTCCTCGACAGGGGACACAATGAGCAGTTCTTC	CASSLFLDRGHNEQFF
TRBJ2-1	-	TRBV7-2	-	TGTGCCAGCAGCTTAGGGGCTTATCCCAAAAATGAGCAGTTCTTC	CASSLGAYPKNEQFF
TRBJ1-1	-	TRBV12-3/TRBV12-4	-	TGTGCCACCAGAAGAGGGCTGAGGGCTGAAGCTTTCTTT	CATRRGLRAEAFF
TRBJ2-2	once	TRBV19	TRBD2	TGTGCCAGTAGCGGGACTAGCCTCGTTACCGGGGAGCTGTTTTTT	CASSGTSLVTGELFF
TRBJ1-3	once	TRBV6-1	-	TGTGCCAGCAGTGAAGACAGCGGCTTCACTGGAAACACCATATATTTT	CASSEDSGFTGNTIYF
TRBJ1-2	once	TRBV20-1	-	TGCAGTGCAGACAGGTCGGGTGGCTACACCTTC	CSADRSGGYTF
TRBJ2-7	-	TRBV6-2/TRBV6-3	-	TGTGCCAGCAGTTACCAGGGATCCGAGCAGTACTTC	CASSYQGSEQYF
TRBJ1-3	-	TRBV2	-	TGTGCCAGCGAAATCAGGGGCCGAAACACCATATATTTT	CASEIRGRNTIYF
TRBJ2-3	-	TRBV30	TRBD2	TGTGCCTGGAGTGTATATCTAGCGGGAGATTGGACAGATACGCAGTATTTT	CAWSVYLAGDWTDTQYF
TRBJ2-7	once	TRBV29-1	TRBD1	TGCAGCGTTCACCAAGGCGGGACAGGGTCCGAGCAGTACTTC	CSVHQGGTGSEQYF
TRBJ2-7	-	TRBV6-6	TRBD2	TGTGCCAGCAGTCAGGGACTAGCGGGAGTCGGGAGGTCCTACGAGCAGTACTTC	CASSQGLAGVGRSYEQYF
TRBJ2-3	-	TRBV30	TRBD2	TGTGCCTTACTAGCGGGAGGCACAGATACGCAGTATTTT	CALLAGGTDTQYF
TRBJ2-3	-	TRBV5-1	TRBD2	TGCGCCAGCAGCTTGACTAGCGGGCAGGTGGATACGCAGTATTTT	CASSLTSGQVDTQYF
TRBJ2-5	-	TRBV12-3/TRBV12-4	-	TGTGCCAGCAGTTTAGACTACCAAGAGACCCAGTACTTC	CASSLDYQETQYF
TRBJ1-1	few	TRBV19	-	TGTGCCAGTAGTCGCCAGGGACTTATGAACACTGAAGCTTTCTTT	CASSRQGLMNTEAFF
TRBJ2-1	-	TRBV18	TRBD2	TGTGCCAGCTCACTCGCAGTAGCGGGAGCCAAGCCCAATGAGCAGTTCTTC	CASSLAVAGAKPNEQFF
TRBJ1-4	-	TRBV4-2	-	TGTGCCAGCAGCCTAAGGTCCACGAGGAGCGAAAAACTGTTTTTT	CASSLRSTRSEKLFF
TRBJ2-7	-	TRBV7-3	-	TGTGCCAGCAGCTTGGACCGGGACTCGCGGGAGCAGTACTTC	CASSLDRDSREQYF
TRBJ1-3	once	TRBV9	-	TGTGCCAGCAGCGAGCTGGACGGGAATGCCATATATTTT	CASSELDGNAIYF
TRBJ2-7	-	TRBV7-2	TRBD2	TGTGCCAGCGCCCTGAGCCATTTTAGCGGGAGGGCCTACGAGCAGTACTTC	CASALSHFSGRAYEQYF
TRBJ2-1	-	TRBV7-8	-	TGTGCCAGCAGCTTAGGCGAGAGCTCCTACAATGAGCAGTTCTTC	CASSLGESSYNEQFF
TRBJ1-1	-	TRBV19	-	TGTGCCAGTAGTACCCACTATGAAGCTTTCTTT	CASSTHYEAFF
TRBJ2-3	-	TRBV6-1	TRBD2	TGTGCCAGCAGTGCCCAACTAGCGGGAGTTATTCCGGATACGCAGTATTTT	CASSAQLAGVIPDTQYF
TRBJ2-7	-	TRBV28	TRBD2	TGTGCCAGCAGCTACAGACCCTCGGGACTAGCTAATTCCTACGAGCAGTACTTC	CASSYRPSGLANSYEQYF
TRBJ1-4	-	TRBV5-6	TRBD1	TGTGCCAGCAGCCGACAGGGGTGGGATGAAAAACTGTTTTTT	CASSRQGWDEKLFF
TRBJ2-1	few	TRBV6-5	TRBD2	TGTGCCAGTCATATAGCGGGAGAATTCAATGAGCAGTTCTTC	CASHIAGEFNEQFF
TRBJ2-5	-	TRBV13	-	TGTGCCAGCAGCCGTACTTTAGATAGCGGAGACTACCAAGAGACCCAGTACTTC	CASSRTLDSGDYQETQYF
TRBJ2-3	once	TRBV5-1	TRBD2	TGCGCCAGCAGCTTGGCCAGGAGTAGCGGGAGGGCAGAAGATACGCAGTATTTT	CASSLARSSGRAEDTQYF
TRBJ1-2	-	TRBV7-9	TRBD1	TGTGCCAGCAGCTTAGCACCGGGACAGGGAACCTATGGCTACACCTTC	CASSLAPGQGTYGYTF
TRBJ2-1	-	TRBV7-9	TRBD2	TGTGCCAGCAGACTAGCGGGAGCTAATGAGCAGTTCTTC	CASRLAGANEQFF
TRBJ2-2	many	TRBV27	-	TGTGCCAGCAGTTCCGACCCTAGAGGGGGAGTTATCACCGGGGAGCTGTTTTTT	CASSSDPRGGVITGELFF
TRBJ2-7	-	TRBV9	-	TGTGCCAGCAGCGCCCGGTCAGGGACCTACGAGCAGTACTTC	CASSARSGTYEQYF
TRBJ2-7	-	TRBV4-1	-	TGCGCCAGCAGCCAAGAAATCCGGGCCTACGAGCAGTACTTC	CASSQEIRAYEQYF
TRBJ1-2	-	TRBV28	TRBD1	TGTGCCAGCAATTGGGAAAGGGGGCCCCTTAACTATGGCTACACCTTC	CASNWERGPLNYGYTF
TRBJ2-7	-	TRBV28	TRBD2	TGTGCCAGCAGTCCTCCGACTAGCGGGAGGTACGAGCAGTACTTC	CASSPPTSGRYEQYF